The 11 T cell receptor beta chains below come from one sample, sequenced in a study of shared T cell receptors in the human thymus. The method was immunoSEQ multiplex PCR; TCRdb's version includes in-frame clones alone and lacks a portion of them. The data hold 550,000 to 800,000 clones, with around 85% observed a single time. This sample also belongs to another study, concerning human thymus T cells.

Sequenced input: thymocytes. These receptors were obtained from a girl under three years old with a congenital heart defect.

The V gene is TRBV7-9, the J gene TRBJ1-2; 9 nucleotides line up with TRBD1. The CDR3 totals 16 residues. Trimming took 5 bases from V and 4 from J; bases not matched to a gene: 11. Germline CDR1 SEHNR, CDR2 FQNEAQ (reference sequence). CDR3 in amino acids: CASSEGGQGKPYGYTF. In DNA form, the CDR3 reads TGTGCCAGCAGCGAGGGGGGACAGGGTAAGCCCTATGGCTACACCTTC. Full variable domain (remainder filled in from reference TRBV7-9 and TRBJ1-2): DTGVSQNPRHKITKRGQNVTFRCDPISEHNRLYWYRQTLGQGPEFLTYFQNEAQLEKSRLLSDRFSAERPKGSFSTLEIQRTEQGDSAMYLCASSEGGQGKPYGYTFGSGTRLTVV.

J is TRBJ2-1 and V is TRBV6-5, with D tentatively TRBD1 (6 bases). Trimming removed 5 bases at V and 5 bases at J, with 16 bases between. CDR3 length: 15 amino acids. The V gene's germline CDR1 is MNHEY and CDR2 SVGAGI. The CDR3 nucleotides read TGTGCCAGCAGTCAACCTCTGGGGGCTCACAATGAGCAGTTCTTC. It codes for CASSQPLGAHNEQFF.

This clone was picked up one time. V usage is TRBV15 and J usage is TRBJ2-2; 9 nucleotides match TRBD1. V was pared by 5 bases and J by 6 bases, with 4 bases of the junction left unmatched. CDR1 LNHNV and CDR2 YYDKDF come from the germline V gene (reference sequence). This CDR3 spans 14 amino acids. The CDR3 nucleotides read TGTGCCACCAGCCTACGGACAGGGGCCGGGGAGCTGTTTTTT. Translation gives CATSLRTGAGELFF.

V usage is TRBV2 and J usage is TRBJ1-5; a weak D match, TRBD1 (6 bases). V was trimmed by 6 bases and J by 7 bases, leaving 13 bases between them. The CDR3 is 13 residues long. The germline gives CDR1 SNHLY, CDR2 FYNNEI. CDR3 coding DNA: TGTGCCAGCAGGATGACAGGCCCCCAGCCCCAGCATTTT. It codes for CASRMTGPQPQHF.

The rearrangement joins TRBV27 to TRBJ1-1, with D possibly matching TRBD1 (5 bases). CDR3 length equals 16 residues. Germline V gene sequence: CDR1 MNHEY, CDR2 SMNVEV (reference sequence). The ends were cut back, 2 bases at V and 5 bases at J, with 18 bases in the middle. CDR3 in amino acids: CASSLNSPGPGTEAFF. DNA for the CDR3: TGTGCCAGCAGTTTAAACAGTCCAGGGCCTGGGACTGAAGCTTTCTTT.

This rearrangement joins TRBV10-3 to TRBJ1-3, with 12 bases that match TRBD1. The V gene end was trimmed by 8 bases and the J gene end by 0 bases; junction bases not matched to a gene: 8. The germline V gene encodes CDR1 ENHRY and CDR2 SYGVKD. CDR3 length: 17 residues. This CDR3 is CAIAGQGATGSGNTIYF. The CDR3 DNA sequence: TGTGCCATCGCGGGACAGGGGGCGACGGGCTCTGGAAACACCATATATTTT.

J is TRBJ2-1 and V is TRBV25-1, with D possibly TRBD1 on 8 matching bases. Between the trimmed V and J ends, which lost 3 bases and 13 bases, there was a span of 16 bases. CDR1 and CDR2 from the germline V gene are MGHDK and SYGVNS. The CDR3 contains 13 residues. DNA for the CDR3: TGTGCCAGCAGTGAGGAGGACAGGGAGGGACAGTTCTTC. Its translation is CASSEEDREGQFF.

Remarks on this clone: The conserved phenylalanine or tryptophan is not found at the CDR3 terminus, so this likely reflects a read error. Because the CDR3's place on the DNA is in doubt, the DNA is left out and the CDR3 is given as listed by TCRdb. The chain carries TRBV28 and TRBJ1-1; the D segment call TRBD1 is taken from the table without a DNA check. Ends included, the CDR3 has 15 residues. Germline V lookup: CDR1 MDHEN, CDR2 SYDVKM. The CDR3 protein is CASSLEGQILPFLLS.

This sequence joins TRBV19 and TRBJ2-2; D not certain. The CDR3 spans 15 residues. Trimming stripped 5 bases from V and 1 base from J, with 11 bases between. Germline assignment: CDR1 LNHDA and CDR2 SQIVND (reference sequence). The CDR3 sequence: CASSPREKNTGELFF. The CDR3 DNA sequence: TGTGCCAGTAGTCCTCGAGAGAAGAACACCGGGGAGCTGTTTTTT.

The rearrangement joins TRBV7-9 to TRBJ2-4; 7 nucleotides agree with TRBD1. After removal of 5 bases from V and 7 bases from J, the junction contained 5 bases not matched to a gene. In germline, CDR1 is SEHNR, CDR2 FQNEAQ (reference sequence). This CDR3 region has 13 residues. The CDR3 loop reads CASSRQGWNIQYF. The CDR3 DNA reads TGTGCCAGCAGCCGACAGGGTTGGAACATTCAGTACTTC.

CDR3 sequence: CASSPLGRSNSPLHF. CDR3 nucleotide sequence: TGTGCCAGTTCACCACTAGGACGGTCAAATTCACCCCTCCACTTT. V usage is TRBV27 and J usage is TRBJ1-6; D is uncertain. V was trimmed by 9 bases and J by 7 bases, leaving 19 bases between them. Per the germline V gene, CDR1 is MNHEY and CDR2 is SMNVEV (reference sequence). This CDR3 contains 15 residues.